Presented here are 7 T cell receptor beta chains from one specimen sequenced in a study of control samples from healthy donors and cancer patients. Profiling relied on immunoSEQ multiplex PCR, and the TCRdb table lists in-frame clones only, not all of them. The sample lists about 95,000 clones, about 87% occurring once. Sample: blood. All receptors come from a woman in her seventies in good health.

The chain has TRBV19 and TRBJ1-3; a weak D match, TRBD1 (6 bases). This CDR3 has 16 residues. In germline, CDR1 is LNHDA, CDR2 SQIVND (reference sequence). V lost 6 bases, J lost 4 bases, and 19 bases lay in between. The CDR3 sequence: CASSTQSTGSGNTIYF. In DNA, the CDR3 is TGTGCCAGTAGCACTCAATCTACAGGGTCGGGAAACACCATATATTTT.

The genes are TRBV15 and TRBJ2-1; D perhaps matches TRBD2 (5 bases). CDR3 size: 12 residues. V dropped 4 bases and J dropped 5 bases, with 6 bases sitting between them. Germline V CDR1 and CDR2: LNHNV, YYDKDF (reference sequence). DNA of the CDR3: TGTGCCACCAGCACAGCGGACAATGAGCAGTTCTTC. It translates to CATSTADNEQFF.

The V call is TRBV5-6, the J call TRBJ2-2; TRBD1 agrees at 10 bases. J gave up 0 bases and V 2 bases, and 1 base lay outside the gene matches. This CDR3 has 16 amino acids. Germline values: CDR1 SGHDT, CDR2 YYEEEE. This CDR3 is CASSFGTGANTGELFF. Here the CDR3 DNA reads TGTGCCAGCAGCTTTGGGACAGGGGCGAACACCGGGGAGCTGTTTTTT.

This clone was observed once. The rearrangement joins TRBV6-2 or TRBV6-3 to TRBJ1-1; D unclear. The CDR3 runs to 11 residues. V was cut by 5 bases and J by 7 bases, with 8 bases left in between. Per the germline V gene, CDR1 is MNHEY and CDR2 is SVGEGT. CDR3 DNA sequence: TGTGCCAGCAGTGACGGGTTTGAAGCTTTCTTT. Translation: CASSDGFEAFF.

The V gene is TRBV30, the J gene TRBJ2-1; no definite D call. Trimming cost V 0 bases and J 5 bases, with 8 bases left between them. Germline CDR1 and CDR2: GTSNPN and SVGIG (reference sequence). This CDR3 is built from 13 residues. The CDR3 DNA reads TGTGCCTGGAGTGTACAGAGAAACAATGAGCAGTTCTTC. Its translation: CAWSVQRNNEQFF. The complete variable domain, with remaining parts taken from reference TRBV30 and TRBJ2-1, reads SQTIHQWPATLVQPVGSPLSLECTVEGTSNPNLYWYRQAAGRGLQLLFYSVGIGQISSEVPQNLSASRPQDRQFILSSKKLLLSDSGFYLCAWSVQRNNEQFFGPGTRLTVL.

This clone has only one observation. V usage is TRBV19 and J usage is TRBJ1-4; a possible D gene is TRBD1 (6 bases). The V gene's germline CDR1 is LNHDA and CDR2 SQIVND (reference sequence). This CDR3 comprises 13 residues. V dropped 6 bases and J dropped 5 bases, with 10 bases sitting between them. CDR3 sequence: CASSPGQNEKLFF. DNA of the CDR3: TGTGCCAGTAGCCCCGGACAGAATGAAAAACTGTTTTTT. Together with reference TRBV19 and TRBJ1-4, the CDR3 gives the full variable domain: DGGITQSPKYLFRKEGQNVTLSCEQNLNHDAMYWYRQDPGQGLRLIYYSQIVNDFQKGDIAEGYSVSREKKESFPLTVTSAQKNPTAFYLCASSPGQNEKLFFGSGTQLSVL.

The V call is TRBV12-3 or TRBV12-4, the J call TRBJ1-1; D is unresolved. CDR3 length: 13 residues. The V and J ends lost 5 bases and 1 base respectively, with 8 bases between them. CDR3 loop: CASSPDTNTEAFF. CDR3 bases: TGTGCCAGCAGTCCTGACACGAACACTGAAGCTTTCTTT.